This is a list of T cell receptor beta chains from one sample in a study of T cell responses to AZD1222 COVID-19 vaccine. Clones were read by immunoSEQ multiplex PCR, and TCRdb kept only the in-frame ones, dropping some. The sample includes more than 110,000 clones, 93% of them seen just once. The sequenced sample was peripheral blood, obtained on day 0 of AZD1222 vaccination. These receptors were obtained from an adult in good health. Both conserved end residues are part of each CDR3. D genes are given only for firm matches. Only some rows state a clone size, as once, few, many or a class for expanded clones.

.	TRBV7-9	TRBJ2-5	.	TGTGCCAGCAGCTTTGGGCAGCAAGAGACCCAGTACTTC	CASSFGQQETQYF
TRBD2	TRBV19	TRBJ2-3	once	TGTGCCAGTAGTATCCTAGCGGACCCTAGCACAGATACGCAGTATTTT	CASSILADPSTDTQYF
TRBD1	TRBV24-1	TRBJ1-2	.	TGTGCCACCAGTGGGACAGGGTATAACTATGGCTACACCTTC	CATSGTGYNYGYTF
.	TRBV5-1	TRBJ1-1	.	TGCGCCAGCAGCTCGAGAGGGGAGGACACTGAAGCTTTCTTT	CASSSRGEDTEAFF
TRBD1	TRBV11-2	TRBJ2-7	once	TGTGCCAGCAGCTTGGGACAGTACTACGAGCAGTACTTC	CASSLGQYYEQYF
TRBD1	TRBV28	TRBJ2-7	.	TGTGCCAGCAACCGGGACAGGCGCTACGAGCAGTACTTC	CASNRDRRYEQYF
.	TRBV2	TRBJ2-1	.	TGTGCCAGCAGTGAGATGGACAGGAGGGGCAATGAGCAGTTCTTC	CASSEMDRRGNEQFF
TRBD1	TRBV29-1	TRBJ1-1	.	TGCAGCGCCGAGGGGGCGCAGATAGCTTTCTTT	CSAEGAQIAFF
.	TRBV11-2	TRBJ2-1	few	TGTGCCAGCAGCTCCGAAACGTGGGATGAGCAGTTCTTC	CASSSETWDEQFF
.	TRBV2	TRBJ2-1	.	TGTGCCAGCAGTGCTAGCATAAGTTCCTACAATGAGCAGTTCTTC	CASSASISSYNEQFF
TRBD1	TRBV6-5	TRBJ1-6	.	TGTGCCAGCACTACAGGGGAAGGCTCACCCCTCCACTTT	CASTTGEGSPLHF
TRBD2	TRBV10-3	TRBJ2-1	.	TGTGCCATCAGTGAGTCGTTTATAGCGGGAGACAATGAGCAGTTCTTC	CAISESFIAGDNEQFF
TRBD1	TRBV7-9	TRBJ1-6	.	TGTGCCAGCAGCCCACAGACAGGGGTGAATTCACCCCTCCACTTT	CASSPQTGVNSPLHF
.	TRBV3-1/TRBV3-2	TRBJ1-2	.	TGTGCCAGCAGCGGGGGTAGGGGAGGCGATGGCTACACCTTC	CASSGGRGGDGYTF
.	TRBV10-3	TRBJ1-1	.	TGTGCCATCAGTGGACCAGTCACTGAAGCTTTCTTT	CAISGPVTEAFF
.	TRBV11-3	TRBJ2-3	once	TGTGCCAGCAGCTTTGGGGCTTTAGGTGGGACAGATACGCAGTATTTT	CASSFGALGGTDTQYF
TRBD2	TRBV18	TRBJ2-1	.	TGTGCCAGCTCACCGTCGGGGGGGCTCTACAATGAGCAGTTCTTC	CASSPSGGLYNEQFF
TRBD1	TRBV6-8	TRBJ1-3	.	TGTGCCGGTTGGTTAGAGGGCAGGGGGCCTGGAAACACCATATATTTT	CAGWLEGRGPGNTIYF
TRBD2	TRBV11-1	TRBJ2-1	.	TGTGCCAGCAGCTTACGAGTAGCGGGAGAAGAGCAGTTCTTC	CASSLRVAGEEQFF
.	TRBV28	TRBJ2-7	.	TGTGCCAGCAGTTTAGGCGAGTATGGGTCCGAGCAGTACTTC	CASSLGEYGSEQYF
.	TRBV27	TRBJ2-7	.	TGTGCCAGCAGGCGCACCCGGGACAATATCTACGAGCAGTACTTC	CASRRTRDNIYEQYF
TRBD2	TRBV2	TRBJ2-7	.	TGTGCCAGCAGCGGAGCGGGACCCACCTACGAGCAGTACTTC	CASSGAGPTYEQYF
.	TRBV20-1	TRBJ2-1	.	TGCAGTTCCAGCAGGGGGGATGAGCAGTTCTTC	CSSSRGDEQFF
TRBD1	TRBV5-1	TRBJ1-2	.	TGCGCCAGCAGCTTATCCGGGACAGGGGGCTACACCTTC	CASSLSGTGGYTF
TRBD1	TRBV9	TRBJ2-2	.	TGTGCCAGCAGCAGACAGGGGGCAAGCACCGGGGAGCTGTTTTTT	CASSRQGASTGELFF
.	TRBV12-3/TRBV12-4	TRBJ2-6	.	TGTGCCAGCAGCTCTGGGGCCAACGTCCTGACTTTC	CASSSGANVLTF
.	TRBV5-4	TRBJ2-3	.	TGTGCCAGCAGCTTAACGGCCTTTAGCACAGATACGCAGTATTTT	CASSLTAFSTDTQYF
.	TRBV10-3	TRBJ2-2	.	TGTGCCATCAGTGAGGATAGCAACACCGGGGAGCTGTTTTTT	CAISEDSNTGELFF
.	TRBV2	TRBJ2-7	.	TGTGCCAGCACAGGGCCTTCCTACGAGCAGTACTTC	CASTGPSYEQYF
.	TRBV5-6	TRBJ1-3	.	TGTGCCAGCAGCTTCGGCCTCCTCTCTGGAAACACCATATATTTT	CASSFGLLSGNTIYF
.	TRBV6-5	TRBJ1-1	.	TGTGCCAGCAGTACCGGACAGCACACTGAAGCTTTCTTT	CASSTGQHTEAFF
TRBD1	TRBV18	TRBJ2-7	.	TGTGCCAGCTCACCCTCCGGGACAGGGGCCGGACCCTACGAGCAGTACTTC	CASSPSGTGAGPYEQYF
.	TRBV30	TRBJ2-7	.	TGTGCCTGGAGTCAGGGGTCCTACGAGCAGTACTTC	CAWSQGSYEQYF